The clone carrying this TCR beta chain has ten or more counts. TCRdb redid the calling of the reads with MiXCR, one entry per CDR3 protein. The sample has 200,000 to 300,000 distinct CDR3 sequences, around 13% seen once. The source of the sample is a study of T cell repertoires in cytomegalovirus infection. The CDR3 sequence is 13 residues long. The germline gives CDR1 SGHTA, CDR2 FQGNSA. V gave up 3 bases and J gave up 1 base, with 6 bases separating them. The genes are TRBV7-2 and TRBJ1-1; D not certain. The clonotype comes from a human donor in good health (CMV status not recorded). Some clones in this sample may be carry-over from other donors' samples. Sample: PBMCs. CDR3 amino acids: CASSLQANTEAFF. The CDR3 DNA sequence: TGTGCCAGCAGCTTGCAGGCGAACACTGAAGCTTTCTTT.